Listed below are T cell receptor beta chains from one sample, sequenced in a study of cytomegalovirus exposure and HLA in healthy donors. The table came from immunoSEQ multiplex PCR; TCRdb's copy has only in-frame clones and leaves some out. There are around 150,000 clones in the sample; approximately 79% occur only once, and under 0.8% lies in the top ten. Sequences were obtained from PBMCs. The receptors were sampled from a male donor in good health and CMV-seronegative. The CDR3 runs from the conserved cysteine through the conserved F or W. A D gene is named only where the DNA matches it firmly. Rows may omit the clone size; those that give it use once, few, many or a size class.

V gene	J gene	clone size	D gene	CDR3 protein	CDR3 DNA
TRBV7-3	TRBJ1-1	once	.	CASSLMAGTEAFF	TGTGCCAGCAGCTTAATGGCAGGCACTGAAGCTTTCTTT
TRBV18	TRBJ1-1	.	TRBD1	CASSVSGQGNTEAFF	TGTGCCAGCTCAGTTTCCGGACAGGGGAACACTGAAGCTTTCTTT
TRBV7-2	TRBJ2-5	.	TRBD2	CASSSSGRPQETQYF	TGTGCCAGCAGCTCTAGCGGGCGACCCCAAGAGACCCAGTACTTC
TRBV9	TRBJ2-3	.	.	CASSVASLALTDTQYF	TGTGCCAGCAGCGTAGCTTCCTTGGCCCTCACAGATACGCAGTATTTT
TRBV4-2	TRBJ2-7	.	.	CASSQEPGVSYEQYF	TGTGCCAGCAGCCAAGAACCGGGAGTAAGCTACGAGCAGTACTTC
TRBV27	TRBJ2-1	.	.	CASSQWSGYNEQFF	TGTGCCAGCAGCCAGTGGTCGGGCTACAATGAGCAGTTCTTC
TRBV4-2	TRBJ1-6	once	.	CASSQDPPGLSYNSPLHF	TGTGCCAGCAGCCAAGACCCCCCCGGACTCTCCTATAATTCACCCCTCCACTTT
TRBV7-3	TRBJ1-1	once	.	CASSLGREGTEAFF	TGTGCCAGCAGCTTAGGCAGGGAAGGCACTGAAGCTTTCTTT
TRBV4-1	TRBJ2-1	.	TRBD2	CASSQVAASGGRDEQFF	TGCGCCAGCAGCCAAGTCGCGGCTAGCGGGGGCAGGGATGAGCAGTTCTTC
TRBV15	TRBJ1-1	.	.	CATSRVGGVNTEAFF	TGTGCCACCAGCAGAGTTGGAGGTGTCAACACTGAAGCTTTCTTT
TRBV6-1	TRBJ2-7	few	.	CASSRGNEQYF	TGTGCCAGCTCCAGGGGAAACGAGCAGTACTTC
TRBV7-3	TRBJ2-6	.	.	CASSLNWPGANVLTF	TGTGCCAGCAGCTTAAATTGGCCTGGGGCCAACGTCCTGACTTTC
TRBV7-9	TRBJ1-2	.	TRBD1	CSSSLNRGAVYGYTF	TGTTCCAGCAGCTTAAACAGGGGAGCGGTCTATGGCTACACCTTC
TRBV21-1	TRBJ2-4	.	.	CASSKIVSGSEGIQYF	TGTGCCAGCAGCAAGATAGTTAGCGGGAGCGAGGGCATTCAGTACTTC
TRBV25-1	TRBJ2-1	.	TRBD1	CASSESGQGMDNEQFF	TGTGCCAGCAGTGAATCTGGACAGGGAATGGACAATGAGCAGTTCTTC
TRBV25-1	TRBJ2-3	.	TRBD2	CASSDSGGTDTQYF	TGTGCCAGCAGTGATAGCGGGGGAACAGATACGCAGTATTTT
TRBV7-2	TRBJ2-7	.	TRBD2	CASSSGLAGGAEQYF	TGTGCCAGCAGCTCGGGACTGGCGGGAGGGGCCGAGCAGTACTTC
TRBV5-4	TRBJ1-2	.	TRBD1	CASSLDRGNYGYTF	TGTGCCAGCAGCTTGGACAGGGGAAATTATGGCTACACCTTC
TRBV11-2	TRBJ1-3	.	.	CASSIQGSGNTIYF	TGTGCCAGCAGCATACAGGGCTCTGGAAACACCATATATTTT
TRBV27	TRBJ1-1	.	.	CASSRASSGYDAAEAFF	TGTGCCAGCAGCCGAGCCAGTTCAGGGTACGACGCCGCTGAAGCTTTCTTT
TRBV6-4	TRBJ1-6	few	TRBD1	CASSQGQGNSPLHF	TGTGCCAGCAGCCAGGGACAGGGTAATTCACCCCTCCACTTT
TRBV5-1	TRBJ2-1	.	TRBD2	CASSLAPLATSSGEQFF	TGCGCCAGCAGCTTGGCCCCACTAGCGACCAGTTCAGGTGAGCAGTTCTTC
TRBV7-2	TRBJ1-1	.	TRBD1	CASSLFQGAEAFF	TGTGCCAGCAGCTTATTTCAGGGGGCTGAAGCTTTCTTT
TRBV19	TRBJ2-6	.	.	CASSIVGVLISGANVLTF	TGTGCCAGTAGTATAGTCGGGGTATTGATCTCTGGGGCCAACGTCCTGACTTTC
TRBV6-5	TRBJ1-5	.	.	CASSPSAFGQPQHF	TGTGCCAGCAGCCCCTCCGCGTTCGGGCAGCCCCAGCATTTT
TRBV14	TRBJ1-1	.	.	CASSETEEAFF	TGTGCCAGCAGCGAGACAGAAGAAGCTTTCTTT
TRBV29-1	TRBJ1-4	.	TRBD1	CSYRDRGSRGEKLFF	TGCAGCTATAGGGACAGGGGCTCTCGTGGAGAAAAACTGTTTTTT
TRBV5-1	TRBJ2-2	.	TRBD2	CASSLALAGDTGELFF	TGCGCCAGCAGCTTGGCCTTAGCGGGAGATACCGGGGAGCTGTTTTTT
TRBV7-9	TRBJ2-2	.	.	CSSSFSSGELFF	TGTTCCAGCAGCTTCTCGTCCGGGGAGCTGTTTTTT
TRBV6-5	TRBJ2-2	.	TRBD1	CASSLGTGWAGELFF	TGTGCCAGCAGCCTAGGGACAGGGTGGGCCGGGGAGCTGTTTTTT
TRBV21-1	TRBJ2-1	.	.	CASSKAGGPDNEQFF	TGTGCCAGCAGCAAAGCGGGAGGCCCCGACAATGAGCAGTTCTTC
TRBV7-8	TRBJ1-1	.	.	CASRGGGPPGRAEAFF	TGTGCCAGCAGGGGCGGGGGCCCGCCTGGTCGGGCTGAAGCTTTCTTT
TRBV6-5	TRBJ2-2	.	.	CASTANTGELFF	TGTGCCAGCACGGCGAACACCGGGGAGCTGTTTTTT
TRBV5-1	TRBJ2-2	.	TRBD2	CASSLVASGKNTGELFF	TGCGCCAGCAGCTTGGTGGCTAGCGGAAAGAACACCGGGGAGCTGTTTTTT
TRBV29-1	TRBJ1-3	once	.	CSGFYGNTIYF	TGCAGCGGCTTCTATGGAAACACCATATATTTT
TRBV6-5	TRBJ2-6	few	TRBD2	CASRSGGSGANVLTF	TGTGCCAGCAGATCGGGAGGGTCTGGGGCCAACGTCCTGACTTTC
TRBV12-5	TRBJ2-3	.	TRBD2	CASGSGLADTDTQYF	TGTGCTAGTGGTTCCGGACTAGCGGACACAGATACGCAGTATTTT
TRBV19	TRBJ2-7	.	TRBD1	CASSLGTDSYEQYF	TGTGCCAGTAGCCTCGGGACAGACTCCTACGAGCAGTACTTC
TRBV2	TRBJ2-6	.	.	CASSVDSWISGANVLTF	TGTGCCAGCAGTGTGGACAGCTGGATCTCTGGGGCCAACGTCCTGACTTTC
TRBV5-4	TRBJ1-5	.	TRBD1	CASSRDRGQPQHF	TGTGCCAGCAGCCGGGACAGGGGCCAGCCCCAGCATTTT
TRBV28	TRBJ2-7	.	TRBD1	CASSFYRDRDNEQYF	TGTGCCAGCAGTTTCTACCGGGACAGGGACAACGAGCAGTACTTC
TRBV29-1	TRBJ1-1	.	.	CSGNRVEVTEAFF	TGCAGCGGCAACAGGGTAGAGGTCACTGAAGCTTTCTTT